This TCR beta chain was sequenced for a study of T cell repertoires in cytomegalovirus infection. Findings and limits, study-wide: Cumulative frequency (of public TCR beta family members) identified carriers of CMV plus the relevant HLA. In two of eight donors, the top clonotype was HLA-C-restricted CMV-specific.

This clonotype was seen repeatedly, ten times or more. Antigen specificity is unknown. With 2 bases clipped from V and 3 bases from J, the junction kept 6 bases outside the gene matches. Per the germline V gene, CDR1 is MNHEY and CDR2 is SVGAGI. The CDR3 is made up of 16 amino acids. One entry per CDR3 protein results from TCRdb running MiXCR on the reads. The data show some 220,000 distinct CDR3 sequences, approximately 7% seen once. The sequence came from a human donor in good health (CMV status not recorded). Some clones in this sample may be carry-over from other donors' samples. The chain is built from TRBV6-5 and TRBJ2-2, with 7 bases matching TRBD2. Specimen: PBMCs. The CDR3 DNA reads as TGTGCCAGCAGTTACCACCCGCGGGGGTACACCGGGGAGCTGTTTTTT. Translated, it gives CASSYHPRGYTGELFF.